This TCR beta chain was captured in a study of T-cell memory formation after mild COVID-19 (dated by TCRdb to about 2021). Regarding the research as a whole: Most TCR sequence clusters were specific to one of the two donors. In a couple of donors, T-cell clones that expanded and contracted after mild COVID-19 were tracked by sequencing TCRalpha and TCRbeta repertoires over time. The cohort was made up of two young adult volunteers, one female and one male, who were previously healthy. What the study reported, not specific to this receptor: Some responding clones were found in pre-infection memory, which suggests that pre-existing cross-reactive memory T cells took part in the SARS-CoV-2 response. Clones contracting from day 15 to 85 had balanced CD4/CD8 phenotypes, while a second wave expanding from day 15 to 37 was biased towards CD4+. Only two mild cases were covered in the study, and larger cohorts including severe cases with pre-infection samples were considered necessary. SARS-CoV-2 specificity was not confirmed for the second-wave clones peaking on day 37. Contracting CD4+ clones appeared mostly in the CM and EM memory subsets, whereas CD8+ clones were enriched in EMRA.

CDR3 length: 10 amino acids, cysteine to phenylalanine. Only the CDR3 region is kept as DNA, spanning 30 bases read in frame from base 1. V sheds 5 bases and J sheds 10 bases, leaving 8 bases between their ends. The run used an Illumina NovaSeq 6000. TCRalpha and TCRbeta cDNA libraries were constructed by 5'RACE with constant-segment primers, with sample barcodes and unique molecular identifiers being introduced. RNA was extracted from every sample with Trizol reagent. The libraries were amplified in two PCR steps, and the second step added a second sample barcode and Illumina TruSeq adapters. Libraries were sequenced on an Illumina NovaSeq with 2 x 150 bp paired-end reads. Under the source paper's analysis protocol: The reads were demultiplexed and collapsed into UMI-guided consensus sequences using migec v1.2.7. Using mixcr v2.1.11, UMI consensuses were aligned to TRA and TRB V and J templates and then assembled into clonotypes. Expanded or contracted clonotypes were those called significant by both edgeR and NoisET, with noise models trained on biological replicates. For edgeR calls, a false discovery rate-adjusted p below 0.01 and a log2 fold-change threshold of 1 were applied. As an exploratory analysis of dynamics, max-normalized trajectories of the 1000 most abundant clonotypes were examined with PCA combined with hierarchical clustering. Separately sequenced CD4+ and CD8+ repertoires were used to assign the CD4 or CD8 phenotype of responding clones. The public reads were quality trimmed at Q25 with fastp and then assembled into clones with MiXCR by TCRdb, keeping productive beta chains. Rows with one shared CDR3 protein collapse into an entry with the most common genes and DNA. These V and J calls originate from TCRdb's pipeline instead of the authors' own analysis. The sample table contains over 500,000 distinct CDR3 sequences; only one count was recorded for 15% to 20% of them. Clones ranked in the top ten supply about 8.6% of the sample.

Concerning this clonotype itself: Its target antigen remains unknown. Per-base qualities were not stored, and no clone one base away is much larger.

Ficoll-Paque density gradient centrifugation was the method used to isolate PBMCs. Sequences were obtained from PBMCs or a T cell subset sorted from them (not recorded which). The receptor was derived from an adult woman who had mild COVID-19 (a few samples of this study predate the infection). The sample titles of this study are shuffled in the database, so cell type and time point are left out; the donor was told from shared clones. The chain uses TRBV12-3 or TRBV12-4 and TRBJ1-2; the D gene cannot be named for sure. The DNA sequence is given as TGTGCCAGCAGTCCCCATTTCTACACCTTC. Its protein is CASSPHFYTF.